This paragraph covers one T cell receptor beta chain sequence. The record originates from a study of T cell changes during pregnancy in multiple sclerosis. The data were produced by immunoSEQ multiplex PCR, yet TCRdb's version contains in-frame clones alone and is incomplete. The table has tens of thousands of clones, about nine tenths seen once. Trimming cost V 7 bases and J 3 bases, with 13 bases left between them. Germline assignment: CDR1 MNHEY and CDR2 SVGAGI. The CDR3 consists of 15 residues. The J gene is TRBJ2-6, the V gene TRBV6-5; maybe TRBD1 (5 bases). The sequencing used CD8+ T cells from peripheral blood mononuclear cells, collected in the second trimester of pregnancy. This TCR was sampled from a female donor with multiple sclerosis, enrolled in a pregnancy study. CDR3 amino acids: CASKTRVGGANVLTF. The CDR3 bases are TGTGCCAGCAAAACCAGGGTTGGTGGGGCCAACGTCCTGACTTTC.